This passage covers 8 T cell receptor beta chains from one sample sequenced in a study of T cells in Graves' hyperthyroidism and ophthalmopathy. RNA transcripts provided the source from which TCR beta CDR3 regions were amplified. Researchers ran a first-round RT-PCR on the TCR CDR3 using the HTBI primer set. MiXCR, applied by TCRdb to the multiplex PCR reads, yields one record per CDR3 protein. The repertoire has approximately 740,000 distinct CDR3 sequences, approximately 15% of them found once; the top ten carry roughly 10%. The specimen was blood. These receptors were collected from a woman younger than 35 with Graves' hyperthyroidism.

This sequence joins TRBV28 and TRBJ1-1; 7 bases match TRBD1. The ends lost 3 bases at V and 1 base at J; junction bases unmatched: 8. This CDR3 spans 16 amino acids. The germline V gene has CDR1 MDHEN and CDR2 SYDVKM. CDR3 region: CASSLTGLGTNTEAFF. As DNA, the CDR3 is TGTGCCAGCAGTTTGACAGGGTTGGGAACGAACACTGAAGCTTTCTTT.

This clonotype was seen at least ten times. The chain links TRBV11-3 to TRBJ2-1; 8 nucleotides match TRBD2. CDR1 SGHNT and CDR2 YENEEA come from the germline V gene. Trimming cost V 6 bases and J 6 bases; bases outside gene matches: 10. The CDR3 loop spans 15 amino acids. CDR3 sequence: CASSRLARGPNEQFF. CDR3 nucleotides: TGTGCCAGCAGTCGACTAGCGCGAGGCCCCAATGAGCAGTTCTTC.

The chain employs TRBV4-1 and TRBJ2-2; TRBD1 agrees at 7 bases. Trimming at V came to 4 bases and at J to 9 bases, leaving 8 bases not matched to a gene. The germline CDR1 and CDR2 sequences are MGHRA and YSYEKL. The CDR3 has 14 residues. CDR3 DNA: TGCGCCAGCAGCCCGACAGGGTTTACCCGGGAGCTGTTTTTT. This codes for CASSPTGFTRELFF.

The V call is TRBV7-3, the J call TRBJ1-4; D not resolved. The CDR3 runs to 17 residues. The V and J ends lost 4 bases and 0 bases respectively, with 15 bases between them. Germline loops: CDR1 SGHTA, CDR2 FQGTGA. This chain's CDR3 is CASSSYVVPATNEKLFF. CDR3 sequence (DNA): TGTGCCAGCAGCTCATACGTTGTGCCTGCAACTAATGAAAAACTGTTTTTT.

This clonotype came up many times. V usage is TRBV7-8 and J usage is TRBJ2-7; 9 nucleotides agree with TRBD1. The J segment lost 2 bases and the V segment lost 5 bases, leaving 7 bases of the junction unmatched. CDR1 and CDR2 (germline): SGHVS, FQNEAQ. This CDR3 comprises 15 residues. This CDR3 is CASSHKRTGAYEQYF. For the CDR3, the DNA is TGTGCCAGCAGCCACAAGAGGACAGGGGCCTACGAGCAGTACTTC.

This rearrangement joins TRBV2 to TRBJ2-1; the match to TRBD2 covers 12 bases. J lost 4 bases, V lost 7 bases, and 8 bases had no gene match. Per germline, CDR1 SNHLY and CDR2 FYNNEI. CDR3 length: 16 residues. Here the CDR3 DNA reads TGTGCCAGCAAAAAACTAGCGGGAGGAATGTACAATGAGCAGTTCTTC. This gives the protein CASKKLAGGMYNEQFF.

This clonotype was found a few times. This chain joins TRBV19 and TRBJ2-5; 10 bases map to TRBD2. Trimming at V came to 6 bases and at J to 3 bases, leaving 7 bases not matched to a gene. The CDR3 totals 15 residues. Germline V gene lookup returns CDR1 LNHDA and CDR2 SQIVND (reference sequence). In DNA, the CDR3 is TGTGCCAGTAGCGCAACTAGCGGGAAGAAAGAGACCCAGTACTTC. Amino acid sequence: CASSATSGKKETQYF.

The chain has TRBV4-3 and TRBJ2-3; D perhaps matches TRBD2 (5 bases). The V end was cut by 1 base, the J end by 8 bases, with 16 bases between. Per the germline V gene, CDR1 is LGHNA and CDR2 is YSLEER. CDR3 length equals 15 residues. The CDR3 protein is CASSQAAASSVTQYF. For the CDR3, the DNA is TGCGCCAGCAGCCAAGCCGCTGCTAGCTCAGTTACGCAGTATTTT.